The rows below give T cell receptor beta chains drawn from one sample of a study of T cell changes during pregnancy in multiple sclerosis. Libraries were prepared by immunoSEQ multiplex PCR; TCRdb keeps only in-frame clonotypes and omits some of them. This table holds 80,000 or so clones, about 90% found once. The sample was peripheral blood, taken before pregnancy. Receptors were obtained from a female donor with multiple sclerosis, enrolled in a pregnancy study. CDR3s include the opening cysteine and the closing phenylalanine or tryptophan. The D gene is left open where the match is weak. Not every row has a clone size; where given, it reads once, few, many or a size class.

d_gene	j_gene	abundance	v_gene	CDR3aa	CDR3nt
.	TRBJ2-7	.	TRBV19	CASSMGTDYYEQYF	TGTGCCAGTAGTATGGGTACGGACTACTACGAGCAGTACTTC
TRBD1	TRBJ2-7	once	TRBV7-8	CASSLAMGQIYEQYF	TGTGCCAGCAGCTTAGCGATGGGACAGATCTACGAGCAGTACTTC
.	TRBJ2-2	.	TRBV28	CASSLGVRELFF	TGTGCCAGCAGTTTGGGCGTTCGGGAGCTGTTTTTT
.	TRBJ1-4	.	TRBV6-6	CASRQVEKLFF	TGTGCCAGCAGGCAGGTTGAAAAACTGTTTTTT
.	TRBJ1-2	.	TRBV9	CASSYGTNNGYTF	TGTGCCAGCAGCTATGGGACAAACAATGGCTACACCTTC
TRBD1	TRBJ1-3	.	TRBV6-6	CASQTGARNTIYF	TGTGCCAGCCAAACAGGGGCTAGGAACACCATATATTTT
.	TRBJ2-1	.	TRBV18	CASSPPEHRNEQFF	TGTGCCAGCTCACCTCCTGAACACAGAAATGAGCAGTTCTTC
.	TRBJ2-7	.	TRBV5-6	CASSLGRYEQYF	TGTGCCAGCAGCTTGGGTCGTTACGAGCAGTACTTC
.	TRBJ2-7	.	TRBV11-2	CASSPTWSGEQYF	TGTGCCAGCAGCCCTACTTGGTCCGGGGAGCAGTACTTC
.	TRBJ1-2	.	TRBV30	CAWSGGHLPTF	TGTGCCTGGAGTGGAGGACACCTCCCCACCTTC
.	TRBJ1-1	.	TRBV13	CASAPPFDSYTEAFF	TGTGCCAGCGCCCCGCCTTTCGACAGCTACACTGAAGCTTTCTTT
TRBD1	TRBJ2-1	once	TRBV19	CASSSGTGGFNEQFF	TGTGCCAGTAGCAGTGGGACAGGGGGCTTCAATGAGCAGTTCTTC
TRBD1	TRBJ2-1	.	TRBV2	CASSEARQGRNEQFF	TGTGCCAGCAGTGAGGCTAGACAGGGGAGAAATGAGCAGTTCTTC
.	TRBJ2-5	.	TRBV27	CASSLSPGSRETQYF	TGTGCCAGCAGTTTGTCCCCGGGGTCTCGGGAGACCCAGTACTTC
.	TRBJ2-5	.	TRBV29-1	CSVRAIETQYF	TGCAGCGTGCGAGCTATAGAGACCCAGTACTTC
TRBD2	TRBJ2-2	.	TRBV9	CASSMTSLAGGIAGELFF	TGTGCCAGCAGCATGACATCTCTAGCGGGAGGTATTGCCGGGGAGCTGTTTTTT
.	TRBJ1-1	few	TRBV15	CATSRSGQSNTEAFF	TGTGCCACCAGCAGGTCTGGACAGTCGAACACTGAAGCTTTCTTT
TRBD1	TRBJ1-2	.	TRBV7-9	CASSLKRDSSFGYTF	TGTGCCAGCAGCTTAAAACGGGACAGCTCGTTTGGCTACACCTTC
.	TRBJ2-6	.	TRBV2	CASRSGSGANVLTF	TGTGCCAGCAGGAGCGGCTCTGGGGCCAACGTCCTGACTTTC
.	TRBJ1-2	.	TRBV7-2	CASSLNRGGTYGYTF	TGTGCCAGCAGCTTAAATAGGGGAGGGACCTATGGCTACACCTTC
TRBD1	TRBJ1-1	.	TRBV6-4	CASKPGQANTEAFF	TGTGCCAGCAAACCGGGACAGGCGAACACTGAAGCTTTCTTT
TRBD1	TRBJ2-7	.	TRBV7-9	CASSLTNGQGLSYEQYF	TGTGCCAGCAGCTTGACTAACGGACAGGGATTATCCTACGAGCAGTACTTC
.	TRBJ2-7	.	TRBV5-6	CASSLRGFSYEQYF	TGTGCCAGCAGCCTAAGGGGCTTCTCCTACGAGCAGTACTTC
TRBD1	TRBJ1-4	few	TRBV27	CASSFEPRDRNEKLFF	TGTGCCAGCAGTTTTGAGCCCCGGGACAGAAATGAAAAACTGTTTTTT
TRBD2	TRBJ2-1	once	TRBV13	CASSLPRDYGPYNEQFF	TGTGCCAGCAGCTTACCCCGGGACTATGGCCCCTACAATGAGCAGTTCTTC
.	TRBJ2-1	.	TRBV7-9	CASRSGLPNLNEQFF	TGTGCCAGCAGGTCGGGACTCCCGAACCTCAATGAGCAGTTCTTC
TRBD2	TRBJ2-7	.	TRBV28	CASSDREGRRYEQYF	TGTGCCAGCAGTGACCGGGAGGGCCGGAGGTACGAGCAGTACTTC
TRBD2	TRBJ2-3	once	TRBV5-1	CASSWADLLAGATDTQYF	TGCGCCAGCAGCTGGGCAGACTTACTAGCGGGGGCCACAGATACGCAGTATTTT
.	TRBJ2-5	once	TRBV19	CASAISDTQETQYF	TGTGCCAGCGCGATTAGCGATACACAAGAGACCCAGTACTTC
.	TRBJ2-1	.	TRBV6-5	CASSTSPYNEQFF	TGTGCCAGCTCAACTAGTCCTTACAATGAGCAGTTCTTC
TRBD2	TRBJ2-7	.	TRBV25-1	CASSGSAGASYEQYF	TGTGCCAGCAGTGGGTCAGCGGGAGCTTCCTACGAGCAGTACTTC
.	TRBJ2-6	few	TRBV10-3	CAISESGGSGANVLTF	TGTGCCATCAGTGAGTCGGGGGGCTCTGGGGCCAACGTCCTGACTTTC
.	TRBJ2-7	.	TRBV5-1	CASSLTGHYSYEQYF	TGCGCCAGCAGCTTGACAGGCCATTACTCCTACGAGCAGTACTTC
TRBD2	TRBJ2-1	.	TRBV29-1	CSAPRLAGSYNEQFF	TGCAGCGCCCCCCGACTAGCGGGTTCATACAATGAGCAGTTCTTC
.	TRBJ2-5	.	TRBV5-4	CASSLPGYQETQYF	TGTGCCAGCAGCTTGCCGGGGTACCAAGAGACCCAGTACTTC
.	TRBJ1-1	.	TRBV15	CATSRDLTGLTEAFF	TGTGCCACCAGCAGAGACTTAACCGGTTTGACTGAAGCTTTCTTT
TRBD2	TRBJ2-7	.	TRBV5-8	CASSPDLAGAYEQYF	TGTGCCAGCAGTCCTGACCTAGCGGGGGCCTACGAGCAGTACTTC
TRBD1	TRBJ1-1	once	TRBV12-5	CASGLVLQGAATEAFF	TGTGCTAGTGGTTTGGTACTTCAGGGGGCCGCCACTGAAGCTTTCTTT
.	TRBJ2-2	few	TRBV5-1	CASFGTLNTGELFF	TGCGCCAGCTTCGGGACACTTAACACCGGGGAGCTGTTTTTT
.	TRBJ2-1	.	TRBV9	CASSDGAGSGYNEQFF	TGTGCCAGCAGCGACGGGGCCGGGAGTGGGTACAATGAGCAGTTCTTC
TRBD1	TRBJ1-5	few	TRBV14	CASSTDRDNQPQHF	TGTGCCAGCAGCACGGACAGGGACAATCAGCCCCAGCATTTT
.	TRBJ2-3	.	TRBV6-5	CASSTARDMTQYF	TGTGCCAGCAGTACGGCCAGGGATATGACGCAGTATTTT
.	TRBJ2-1	.	TRBV5-4	CASSQTRENEQFF	TGTGCCAGCAGCCAGACTAGGGAGAATGAGCAGTTCTTC
.	TRBJ1-2	.	TRBV27	CASSLQGQDGYTF	TGTGCCAGCAGTTTACAGGGGCAGGATGGCTACACCTTC
TRBD1	TRBJ2-7	.	TRBV4-2	CASSHQTGTGGNEQYF	TGTGCCAGCAGCCACCAAACCGGGACAGGGGGGAACGAGCAGTACTTC
.	TRBJ2-7	.	TRBV5-1	CASSQTSFDLEQYF	TGCGCCAGCAGCCAAACTAGTTTTGACCTCGAGCAGTACTTC
.	TRBJ2-5	once	TRBV7-9	CASSSRRGAEQETQYF	TGTGCCAGCAGCTCTCGTCGGGGTGCGGAACAAGAGACCCAGTACTTC
.	TRBJ1-3	.	TRBV19	CASTPVFSGNTIYF	TGTGCCAGTACTCCAGTCTTCTCTGGAAACACCATATATTTT
TRBD2	TRBJ2-5	.	TRBV6-5	CASSIAGEETQYF	TGTGCCAGCAGCATAGCGGGAGAAGAGACCCAGTACTTC
.	TRBJ2-1	.	TRBV6-6	CASSYEEASSYNEQFF	TGTGCCAGCAGTTACGAAGAGGCTAGCTCCTACAATGAGCAGTTCTTC
TRBD1	TRBJ2-5	.	TRBV5-1	CASSLAIDRDQETQYF	TGCGCCAGCAGCTTGGCGATCGACAGGGACCAAGAGACCCAGTACTTC
.	TRBJ2-1	.	TRBV13	CASSFILLGGAKAGNEQFF	TGTGCCAGCAGCTTCATTCTTTTGGGGGGAGCTAAAGCAGGCAATGAGCAGTTCTTC
.	TRBJ2-7	.	TRBV7-8	CASSAPGSTYGDEQYF	TGTGCCAGCAGCGCACCCGGGTCAACTTACGGCGACGAGCAGTACTTC
.	TRBJ1-1	.	TRBV6-5	CASSGLLNTEAFF	TGTGCCAGCAGTGGCTTACTGAACACTGAAGCTTTCTTT
TRBD1	TRBJ2-3	once	TRBV5-1	CASSWATGDTQYF	TGCGCCAGCAGCTGGGCGACAGGGGATACGCAGTATTTT
.	TRBJ1-2	.	TRBV5-4	CASSTTGFGYTF	TGTGCCAGCAGCACAACAGGGTTTGGCTACACCTTC
TRBD2	TRBJ2-1	once	TRBV10-3	CAISGGLADLDNEQFF	TGTGCCATCAGTGGGGGACTAGCGGACCTAGACAATGAGCAGTTCTTC
TRBD1	TRBJ1-2	.	TRBV14	CASSPGTGWGYTF	TGTGCCAGCAGCCCGGGGACAGGGTGGGGCTACACCTTC